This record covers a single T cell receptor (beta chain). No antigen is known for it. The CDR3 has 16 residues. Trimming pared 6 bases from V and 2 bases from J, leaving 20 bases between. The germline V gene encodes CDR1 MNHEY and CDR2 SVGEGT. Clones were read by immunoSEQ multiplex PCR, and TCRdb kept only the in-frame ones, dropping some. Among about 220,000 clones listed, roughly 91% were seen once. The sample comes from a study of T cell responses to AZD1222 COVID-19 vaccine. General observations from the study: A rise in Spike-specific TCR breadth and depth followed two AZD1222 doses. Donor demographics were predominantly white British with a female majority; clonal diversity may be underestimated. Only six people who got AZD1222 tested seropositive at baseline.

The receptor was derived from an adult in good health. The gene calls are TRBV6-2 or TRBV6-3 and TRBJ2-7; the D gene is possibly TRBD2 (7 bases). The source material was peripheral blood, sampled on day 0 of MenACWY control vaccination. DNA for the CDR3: TGTGCCAGCAGCAGCTATTCGGGGGGCCGAACCTACGAGCAGTACTTC. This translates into CASSSYSGGRTYEQYF.